The 23 T cell receptor beta chains listed next were all sequenced from one sample in a study of shared clonotypes between healthy human individuals. Profiling relied on immunoSEQ multiplex PCR, and the TCRdb table lists in-frame clones only, not all of them. The profile shows millions of clones, roughly 94% of them singletons. As defined, naive CD8 cells were CD45RO-negative and positively selected for CCR7, with terminally differentiated effector memory CD45RA+ cells excluded. Source material: naive CD8+ T cells sorted from blood. The receptors stem from a man younger than 30 in good health.

This clone was recorded only once. The genes are TRBV7-8 and TRBJ2-1; TRBD1 is a possible D gene (6 bases). The germline V gene has CDR1 SGHVS and CDR2 FQNEAQ. V lost 1 base and J 1 base, leaving 14 bases between the germline ends. The CDR3 length is 17 residues. The CDR3 DNA is TGTGCCAGCAGCTTAGTCCAAGGGGACAAATCCTACAATGAGCAGTTCTTC. The encoded protein is CASSLVQGDKSYNEQFF.

The J gene is TRBJ2-7, the V gene TRBV13; D perhaps matches TRBD2 (6 bases). With 5 bases removed from V and 7 bases from J, the gap between germline ends came to 18 bases. This CDR3 has 14 amino acids. Germline V gene data show CDR1 as PRHDT and CDR2 as FYEKMQ (reference sequence). The CDR3 sequence is CASSPRRALGEQYF. Written as DNA, the CDR3 is TGTGCCAGCAGCCCCCGGAGGGCCCTGGGGGAGCAGTACTTC. Combining the CDR3 with reference TRBV13 and TRBJ2-7 gives the whole variable domain AAGVIQSPRHLIKEKRETATLKCYPIPRHDTVYWYQQGPGQDPQFLISFYEKMQSDKGSIPDRFSAQQFSDYHSELNMSSLELGDSALYFCASSPRRALGEQYFGPGTRLTVT.

The chain combines TRBV27 with TRBJ2-3; tentative D call: TRBD1 (5 bases). The germline CDR1 and CDR2 sequences are MNHEY and SMNVEV (reference sequence). V was clipped by 6 bases and J by 2 bases, with 12 bases between them. The CDR3 is 14 amino acids. The CDR3 protein is CASRRQGLTDTQYF. The CDR3 DNA reads TGTGCCAGCAGACGTCAGGGCCTCACAGATACGCAGTATTTT.

V is TRBV15 and J is TRBJ1-4; no firm D call. There are 15 residues in the CDR3. Trimming removed 0 bases from V and 8 bases from J, with 13 bases in between. The germline CDR1 and CDR2 sequences are LNHNV and YYDKDF (reference sequence). This CDR3 is CATSRDLGLYEKLFF. CDR3 nucleotide sequence: TGTGCCACCAGCAGAGATCTGGGGTTGTACGAAAAACTGTTTTTT. The full variable domain, in which reference TRBV15 and TRBJ1-4 provide the parts outside the CDR3, is DAMVIQNPRYQVTQFGKPVTLSCSQTLNHNVMYWYQQKSSQAPKLLFHYYDKDFNNEADTPDNFQSRRPNTSFCFLDIRSPGLGDTAMYLCATSRDLGLYEKLFFGSGTQLSVL.

The chain employs TRBV4-1 and TRBJ2-7; the D gene is possibly TRBD1 (6 bases). Germline V gives CDR1 MGHRA, CDR2 YSYEKL. This CDR3 has 15 residues. V was cut by 1 base and J by 3 bases, with 13 bases left in between. CDR3 amino acids: CASSQATGRHYEQYF. CDR3 coding DNA: TGCGCCAGCAGCCAAGCAACAGGGCGGCACTACGAGCAGTACTTC.

Details on this clone: The same CDR3 is also encoded by other DNA sequences in this sample. The chain links TRBV6-5 to TRBJ1-4; D call uncertain. V lost 6 bases and J 8 bases, leaving 4 bases between the germline ends. The CDR3 contains 10 residues. Germline lookup yields CDR1 MNHEY and CDR2 SVGAGI. The CDR3 region is CASRGEKLFF. In nucleotides, the CDR3 is TGTGCCAGCAGGGGAGAAAAACTGTTTTTT.

This chain connects TRBV4-3 to TRBJ2-7, with 8 bases matching TRBD1. From germline, CDR1 is LGHNA and CDR2 YSLEER. The V segment lost 4 bases and the J segment 6 bases; nucleotides outside the gene matches: 5. The CDR3 runs to 13 residues. The CDR3 here is CASSPGQGTEQYF. The CDR3 DNA reads TGCGCCAGCAGCCCAGGACAGGGTACCGAGCAGTACTTC.

The chain carries TRBV4-1 and TRBJ2-7; 7 bases are a match to TRBD2. After removal of 0 bases from V and 0 bases from J, the junction contained 5 bases not matched to a gene. Germline V gene sequence: CDR1 MGHRA, CDR2 YSYEKL. The CDR3 runs to 16 residues. CDR3 region: CASSQDGRDGSYEQYF. The CDR3 DNA reads as TGCGCCAGCAGCCAAGATGGGAGGGATGGCTCCTACGAGCAGTACTTC.

As to this clone: The sample carries other DNA sequences with the same CDR3. V and J are TRBV13 and TRBJ2-7; TRBD2 aligns across 9 bases. This CDR3 is 14 amino acids long. In germline, CDR1 is PRHDT, CDR2 FYEKMQ (reference sequence). V shed 3 bases, J shed 4 bases, and the junction held 4 bases outside the gene matches. The CDR3 DNA reads TGTGCCAGCAGCTTGGGACTAGCTAATTACGAGCAGTACTTC. Protein sequence: CASSLGLANYEQYF. The full variable domain, rest sourced from reference TRBV13 and TRBJ2-7, is AAGVIQSPRHLIKEKRETATLKCYPIPRHDTVYWYQQGPGQDPQFLISFYEKMQSDKGSIPDRFSAQQFSDYHSELNMSSLELGDSALYFCASSLGLANYEQYFGPGTRLTVT.

The chain couples TRBV23-1 to TRBJ2-6; D ambiguous. TRBV23-1 is flagged as an ORF with uncertain function. This CDR3 comprises 23 residues. Trimming pared 3 bases from V and 0 bases from J, leaving 30 bases between. CDR3 sequence (DNA): TGCGCCAGCAGTCATAGGAAGCGAGTGTCCGTGGTTCCTCAAAGCTCTGGGGCCAACGTCCTGACTTTC. It codes for CASSHRKRVSVVPQSSGANVLTF.

Only one count was recorded for this clone. The rearrangement links TRBV6-1 to TRBJ1-2; no definite D call. The germline CDR1 and CDR2 sequences are MNHNS and SASEGT. V lost 4 bases, J lost 4 bases, and 16 bases lay in between. The CDR3 extends over 15 amino acids. CDR3 in DNA: TGTGCCAGCAGTGCGGACGAGTTTTCGGGCTATGGCTACACCTTC. Its protein product is CASSADEFSGYGYTF.

This chain connects TRBV5-6 to TRBJ2-7, with TRBD1 matching 9 bases. There are 15 residues in the CDR3. Germline V gene data show CDR1 as SGHDT and CDR2 as YYEEEE. The junction had 9 bases not matched to a gene; V was cut back by 4 bases and J by 4 bases. CDR3 sequence (DNA): TGTGCCAGCAGCCAGGGTCCGGGACAGGGATACGAGCAGTACTTC. It specifies CASSQGPGQGYEQYF.

The chain has TRBV30 and TRBJ2-6; TRBD2 matches at 7 bases. The CDR3 loop spans 14 amino acids. The J segment lost 6 bases and the V segment lost 7 bases, leaving 9 bases of the junction unmatched. Germline values: CDR1 GTSNPN, CDR2 SVGIG (reference sequence). CDR3 bases: TGTGCCTTCTGGGAGGGGAGCGAGGCCAACGTCCTGACTTTC. Amino acids: CAFWEGSEANVLTF.

The chain carries TRBV19 and TRBJ1-6; no firm D call. Trimming removed 5 bases from V and 6 bases from J, with 17 bases in between. CDR1 is LNHDA, CDR2 SQIVND, per germline (reference sequence). The CDR3 contains 16 residues. The CDR3 protein is CASSPASTPTNSPLHF. In nucleotides, the CDR3 is TGTGCCAGTAGTCCTGCCTCAACCCCTACTAATTCACCCCTCCACTTT.

The V and J genes are TRBV6-5 and TRBJ1-3, with D maybe TRBD1 (6 bases). CDR1 and CDR2 (germline): MNHEY, SVGAGI. The V gene lost 2 bases and the J gene lost 2 bases, with 13 bases spanning the gap. The CDR3 length is 16 residues. The CDR3, as DNA: TGTGCCAGCAGTTACGGCCCCGGGGGCACTGGAAACACCATATATTTT. It is translated as CASSYGPGGTGNTIYF.

This clone was observed a single time. V gene TRBV10-3 combines with J gene TRBJ2-3, with D hard to call. Trimming shortened V by 0 bases and J by 4 bases, and 8 bases separated the two germline ends. The CDR3 has 14 residues. Germline assignment: CDR1 ENHRY and CDR2 SYGVKD. The CDR3, as DNA: TGTGCCATCAGTGAGTCAGGGCCGGCAGATACGCAGTATTTT. The encoded protein is CAISESGPADTQYF.

This clone was counted only a few times. Other nucleotide sequences from this sample produce the same CDR3. The chain recombines TRBV7-9 with TRBJ1-2, with 7 positions matching TRBD1. This CDR3 spans 12 amino acids. In germline, CDR1 is SEHNR, CDR2 FQNEAQ (reference sequence). V was pared by 4 bases and J by 8 bases, with 4 bases of the junction left unmatched. Here the CDR3 reads CASSSTGDGYTF. DNA of the CDR3: TGTGCCAGCAGCTCTACAGGGGACGGCTACACCTTC.

This clone was recorded a few times. Other DNA sequences of this sample code for an identical CDR3. This chain uses TRBV6-5 with TRBJ2-7, with a weak D call TRBD1 (6 bases). The CDR3 has 13 amino acids. Germline-derived CDR1 and CDR2 are MNHEY and SVGAGI. V dropped 2 bases and J dropped 3 bases, with 8 bases sitting between them. DNA of the CDR3: TGTGCCAGCAGTTACGCACAGGGCTACGAGCAGTACTTC. This translates into CASSYAQGYEQYF.

V usage is TRBV5-6 and J usage is TRBJ2-7, with 7 nucleotides matching TRBD1. Germline V lookup: CDR1 SGHDT, CDR2 YYEEEE. V lost 4 bases, J lost 4 bases, and 11 bases stayed unmatched. This CDR3 region has 15 residues. The CDR3 region is CASSAPDRPLYEQYF. In DNA form, the CDR3 reads TGTGCCAGCAGCGCCCCGGACAGGCCTCTATACGAGCAGTACTTC.

This chain connects TRBV27 to TRBJ2-2; tentatively, D is TRBD2 (6 bases). CDR1 and CDR2 (germline): MNHEY, SMNVEV (reference sequence). Trimming removed 5 bases at V and 4 bases at J, with 17 bases between. The CDR3 is 16 residues long. The CDR3 protein is CASSNTGPRGTGELFF. For the CDR3, the DNA is TGTGCCAGCAGTAACACCGGGCCGCGGGGCACCGGGGAGCTGTTTTTT.

This clone was seen once. The V and J genes are TRBV11-2 and TRBJ2-1, with unresolved D. V lost 4 bases, J lost 8 bases, and 6 bases lay in between. CDR1 and CDR2 (germline): SGHAT, FQNNGV. The CDR3 extends over 11 amino acids. CDR3 sequence: CASSSEYEQFF. CDR3 nucleotides: TGTGCCAGCAGCTCAGAGTATGAGCAGTTCTTC.

This clone appeared once. V gene TRBV7-8 combines with J gene TRBJ1-2; D is unclear. The V and J ends lost 5 bases and 4 bases respectively, with 14 bases between them. Germline V gene lookup returns CDR1 SGHVS and CDR2 FQNEAQ. The CDR3 is 14 amino acids. In DNA, the CDR3 is TGTGCCAGCAGCCCCGGACGGTCTGGCTATGGCTACACCTTC. Residues: CASSPGRSGYGYTF.

As to this clone: This sample also contains other DNA sequences that code for the same CDR3. This chain joins TRBV6-1 and TRBJ2-1; possibly TRBD2 for D (7 bases). The CDR3 extends over 15 amino acids. V was pared by 1 base and J by 4 bases, with 11 bases between. Germline V lookup: CDR1 MNHNS, CDR2 SASEGT. CDR3 amino acids: CASSEGRGPYNEQFF. CDR3 coding DNA: TGTGCCAGCAGTGAAGGGCGGGGGCCTTACAATGAGCAGTTCTTC.